The rows below give T cell receptor beta chains drawn from one sample of a study of blood T cells in healthy people across ages. One entry per CDR3 protein, called by TCRdb with MiXCR from the 5' RACE reads. Of about 800,000 distinct CDR3 sequences in the sample, around a quarter were seen once. These records were also assigned to another study, of T cells of mothers and their children.

What was sequenced was blood. The receptors come from a boy between 5 and 17 years old in good health. The CDR3 runs from the conserved cysteine through the conserved F or W. Fields, in order: J gene, D gene, V gene, clone size, CDR3 protein, CDR3 DNA. The D gene is left open where the match is weak. Some rows have no size entry. The others give once, few or many, or a class for an expanded clone.

>TRBJ2-3|NA|TRBV6-6|NA
CASRLQGDTDTQYF
TGTGCCAGCAGACTACAGGGCGACACAGATACGCAGTATTTT
>TRBJ2-1|TRBD1|TRBV7-6|NA
CASSPGQGRPGSHNEQFF
TGTGCCAGCAGCCCCGGACAGGGGCGCCCTGGCTCCCACAATGAGCAGTTCTTC
>TRBJ2-5|TRBD1|TRBV20-1|few
CSEQGAVGETQYF
TGCAGTGAACAGGGGGCGGTGGGAGAGACCCAGTACTTC
>TRBJ2-3|TRBD2|TRBV28|NA
CASLTSGIIDTQCF
TGTGCCAGCTTAACTAGCGGGATAATAGATACGCAGTGTTTT
>TRBJ2-3|NA|TRBV9|NA
CASSPKPLNTDTQYF
TGTGCCAGCAGCCCAAAACCCCTTAACACAGATACGCAGTATTTT
>TRBJ2-7|NA|TRBV29-1|NA
CSVEDLGIGEQYF
TGCAGCGTTGAAGATCTCGGGATTGGGGAGCAGTACTTC
>TRBJ1-3|NA|TRBV7-2|NA
CASSLSQGSGNTIYF
TGTGCCAGCAGCTTGTCTCAGGGGTCCGGAAACACCATATATTTT
>TRBJ2-3|TRBD2|TRBV7-9|NA
CASSVRGIDTDTQYF
TGTGCCAGCAGCGTGCGGGGGATTGACACAGATACGCAGTATTTT
>TRBJ2-2|TRBD2|TRBV5-1|few
CASSFEASGSPGELFF
TGCGCCAGCAGCTTCGAGGCTAGCGGGAGCCCCGGGGAGCTGTTTTTT
>TRBJ2-5|NA|TRBV15|few
CATSRAQRMETQYF
TGTGCCACCAGCAGAGCCCAAAGGATGGAGACCCAGTACTTC
>TRBJ2-1|TRBD1|TRBV7-2|NA
CASSLVRDSFYNERFF
TGTGCCAGCAGCTTAGTCCGGGACAGTTTCTACAATGAGCGGTTCTTC
>TRBJ2-5|NA|TRBV29-1|NA
CSVEVSGGETQYF
TGCAGCGTTGAAGTTAGCGGAGGGGAGACCCAGTACTTC